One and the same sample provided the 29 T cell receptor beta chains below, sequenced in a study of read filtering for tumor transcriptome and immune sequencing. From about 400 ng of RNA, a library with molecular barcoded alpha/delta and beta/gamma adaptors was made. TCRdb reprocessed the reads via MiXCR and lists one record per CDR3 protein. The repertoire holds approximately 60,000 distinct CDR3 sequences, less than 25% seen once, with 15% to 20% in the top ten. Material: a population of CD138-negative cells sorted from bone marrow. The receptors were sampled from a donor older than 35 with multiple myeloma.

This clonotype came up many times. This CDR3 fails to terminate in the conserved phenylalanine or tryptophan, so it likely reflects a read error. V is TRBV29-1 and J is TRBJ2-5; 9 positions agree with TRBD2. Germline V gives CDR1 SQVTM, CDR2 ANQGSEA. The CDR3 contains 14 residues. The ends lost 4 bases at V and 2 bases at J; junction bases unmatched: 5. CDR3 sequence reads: CSVVASGVQETQYL. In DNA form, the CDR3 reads TGCAGCGTTGTGGCTAGCGGGGTACAAGAGACCCAGTACCTC.

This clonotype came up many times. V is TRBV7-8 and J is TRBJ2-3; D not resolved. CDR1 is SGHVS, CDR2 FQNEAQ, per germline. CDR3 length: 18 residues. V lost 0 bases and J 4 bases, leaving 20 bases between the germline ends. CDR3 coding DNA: TGTGCCAGCAGCTTAGCGTTTGGTGGCATTTTCACACCAGATACGCAGTATTTT. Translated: CASSLAFGGIFTPDTQYF.

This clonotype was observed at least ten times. The CDR3 DNA reads TGTGCCAGCATAAAGACCGCTCTGGACACTGAAGCTTTCTTT. It yields the protein CASIKTALDTEAFF. V is TRBV28 and J is TRBJ1-1; D is ambiguous. This CDR3 has 14 residues. Germline V CDR1 and CDR2: MDHEN, SYDVKM. V was cut by 7 bases and J by 3 bases, with 15 bases left in between. Using reference TRBV28 and TRBJ1-1 for the parts outside the CDR3, the full variable domain is DVKVTQSSRYLVKRTGEKVFLECVQDMDHENMFWYRQDPGLGLRLIYFSYDVKMKEKGDIPEGYSVSREKKERFSLILESASTNQTSMYLCASIKTALDTEAFFGQGTRLTVV.

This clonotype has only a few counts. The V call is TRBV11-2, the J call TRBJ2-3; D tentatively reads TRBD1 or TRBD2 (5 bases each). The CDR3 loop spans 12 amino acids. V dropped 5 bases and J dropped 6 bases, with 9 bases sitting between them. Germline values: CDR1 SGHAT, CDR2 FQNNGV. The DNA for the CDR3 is TGTGCCAGCAGCAGAGAGGGGGATACGCAGTATTTT. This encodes CASSREGDTQYF.

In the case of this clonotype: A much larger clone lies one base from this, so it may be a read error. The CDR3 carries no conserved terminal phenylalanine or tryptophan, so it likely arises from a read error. The CDR3 nucleotides are TGTGCCAGCAGCTTAGAGGCAGGGAGCTCCTACAATGAGCAGTTCCTC. This encodes CASSLEAGSSYNEQFL. The chain couples TRBV11-2 to TRBJ2-1; TRBD1 or TRBD2 may be the D gene (5 bases each). Germline V gene lookup returns CDR1 SGHAT and CDR2 FQNNGV. Trimming removed 0 bases at V and 0 bases at J, with 9 bases between. The CDR3 is made up of 16 amino acids.

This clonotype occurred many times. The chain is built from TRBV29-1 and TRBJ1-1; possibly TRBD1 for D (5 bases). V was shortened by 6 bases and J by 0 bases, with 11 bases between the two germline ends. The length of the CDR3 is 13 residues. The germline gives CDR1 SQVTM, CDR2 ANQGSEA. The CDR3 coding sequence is TGCAGCGTAGCTAGACAGATGAACACTGAAGCTTTCTTT. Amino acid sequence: CSVARQMNTEAFF. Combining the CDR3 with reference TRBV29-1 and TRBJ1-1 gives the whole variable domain SAVISQKPSRDICQRGTSLTIQCQVDSQVTMMFWYRQQPGQSLTLIATANQGSEATYESGFVIDKFPISRPNLTFSTLTVSNMSPEDSSIYLCSVARQMNTEAFFGQGTRLTVV.

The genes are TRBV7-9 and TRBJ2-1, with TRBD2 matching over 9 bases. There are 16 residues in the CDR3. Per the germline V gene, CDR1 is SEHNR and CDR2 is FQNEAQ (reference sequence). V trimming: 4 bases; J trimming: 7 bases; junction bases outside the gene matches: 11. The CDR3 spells CASSSGAGGLGNEQFF. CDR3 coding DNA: TGTGCCAGCAGCTCAGGAGCGGGAGGTCTTGGGAATGAGCAGTTCTTC.

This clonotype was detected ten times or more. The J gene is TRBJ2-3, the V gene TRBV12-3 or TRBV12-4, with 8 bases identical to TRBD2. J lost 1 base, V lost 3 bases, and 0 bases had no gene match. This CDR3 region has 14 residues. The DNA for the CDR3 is TGTGCCAGCAGTTTCGGGAGGGGCACAGATACGCAGTATTTT. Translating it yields CASSFGRGTDTQYF.

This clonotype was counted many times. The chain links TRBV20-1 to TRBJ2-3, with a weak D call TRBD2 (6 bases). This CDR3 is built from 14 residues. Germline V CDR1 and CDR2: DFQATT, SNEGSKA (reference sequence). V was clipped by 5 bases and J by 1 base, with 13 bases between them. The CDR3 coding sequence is TGCAGTGCTGTCCAGCGGGTCGGCACAGATACGCAGTATTTT. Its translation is CSAVQRVGTDTQYF.

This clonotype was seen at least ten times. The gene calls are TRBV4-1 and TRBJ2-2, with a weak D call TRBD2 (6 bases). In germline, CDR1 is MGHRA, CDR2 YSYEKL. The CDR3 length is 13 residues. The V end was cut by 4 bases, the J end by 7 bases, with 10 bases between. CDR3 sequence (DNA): TGCGCCAGCAGCCGGGGGGATGGCGGGGAGCTGTTTTTT. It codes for CASSRGDGGELFF.

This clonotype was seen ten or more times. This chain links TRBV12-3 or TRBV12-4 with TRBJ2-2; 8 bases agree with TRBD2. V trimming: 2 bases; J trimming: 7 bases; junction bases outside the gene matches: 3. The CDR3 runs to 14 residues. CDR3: CASSLKRGIGELFF. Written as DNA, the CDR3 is TGTGCCAGCAGTTTAAAGCGGGGGATCGGGGAGCTGTTTTTT.

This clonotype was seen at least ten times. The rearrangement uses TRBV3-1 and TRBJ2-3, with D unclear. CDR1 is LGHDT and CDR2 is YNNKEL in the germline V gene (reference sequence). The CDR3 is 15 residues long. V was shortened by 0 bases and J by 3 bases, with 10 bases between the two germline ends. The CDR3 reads CASSQESYRTDTQYF. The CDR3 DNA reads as TGTGCCAGCAGCCAAGAATCATATCGTACAGATACGCAGTATTTT.

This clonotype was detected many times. Here the CDR3 DNA reads TGTGCCAGCAGCTTCGGGTCTTCCTACGAGCAGTACTTC. Translating it yields CASSFGSSYEQYF. This chain uses TRBV7-8 with TRBJ2-7; D is undetermined. CDR1 and CDR2 (germline): SGHVS, FQNEAQ. V was cut by 3 bases and J by 1 base, with 7 bases left in between. The CDR3 runs 13 residues.

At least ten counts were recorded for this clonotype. The CDR3 DNA sequence: TGTGCCAGCAGCTCCTACAGGGCCTCCTACGAGCAGTACTTC. As protein: CASSSYRASYEQYF. V and J are TRBV7-2 and TRBJ2-7, with a possible D match to TRBD1 (6 bases). The V end lost 4 bases, the J end lost 0 bases, and 10 bases lay between the germline ends. Germline loops: CDR1 SGHTA, CDR2 FQGNSA. The CDR3 is made up of 14 amino acids.

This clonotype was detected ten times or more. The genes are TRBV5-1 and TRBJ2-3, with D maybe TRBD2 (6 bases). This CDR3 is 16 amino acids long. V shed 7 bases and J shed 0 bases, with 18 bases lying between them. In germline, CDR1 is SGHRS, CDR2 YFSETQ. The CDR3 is CASSLQGGASTDTQYF. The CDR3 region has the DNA TGCGCCAGCTCCCTTCAGGGCGGGGCAAGCACAGATACGCAGTATTTT.

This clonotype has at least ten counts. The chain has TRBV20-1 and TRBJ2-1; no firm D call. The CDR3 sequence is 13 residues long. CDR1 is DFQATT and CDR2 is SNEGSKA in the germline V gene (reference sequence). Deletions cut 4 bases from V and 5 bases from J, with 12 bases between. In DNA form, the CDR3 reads TGCAGTGCTAACGGGCAGAGCCACAATGAGCAGTTCTTC. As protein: CSANGQSHNEQFF.

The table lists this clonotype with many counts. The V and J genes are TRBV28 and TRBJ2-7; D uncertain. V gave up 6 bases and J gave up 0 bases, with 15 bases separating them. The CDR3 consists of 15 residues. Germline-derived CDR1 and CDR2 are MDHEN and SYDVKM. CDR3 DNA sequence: TGTGCCAGCAGCGGCGGATCATCGCCCTCCTACGAGCAGTACTTC. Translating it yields CASSGGSSPSYEQYF.

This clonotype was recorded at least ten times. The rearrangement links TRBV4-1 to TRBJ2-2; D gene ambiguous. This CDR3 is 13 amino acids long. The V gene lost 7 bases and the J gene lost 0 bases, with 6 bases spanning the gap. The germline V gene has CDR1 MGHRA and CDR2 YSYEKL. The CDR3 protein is CASKLANTGELFF. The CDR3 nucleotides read TGCGCCAGCAAACTGGCGAACACCGGGGAGCTGTTTTTT.

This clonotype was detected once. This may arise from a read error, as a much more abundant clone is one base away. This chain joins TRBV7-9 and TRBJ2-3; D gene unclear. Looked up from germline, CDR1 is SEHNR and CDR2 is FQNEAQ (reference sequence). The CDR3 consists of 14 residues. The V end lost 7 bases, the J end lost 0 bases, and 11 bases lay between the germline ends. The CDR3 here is CASKNSPSTDTQYF. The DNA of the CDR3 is TGTGCCAGCAAGAATAGCCCTAGCACAGATACGCAGTATTTT.

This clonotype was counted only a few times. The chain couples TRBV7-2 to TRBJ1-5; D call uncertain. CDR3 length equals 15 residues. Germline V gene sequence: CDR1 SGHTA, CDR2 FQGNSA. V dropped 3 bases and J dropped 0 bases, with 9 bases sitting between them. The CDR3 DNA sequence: TGTGCCAGCAGCTTTACCCAGATTAGCAATCAGCCCCAGCATTTT. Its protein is CASSFTQISNQPQHF.

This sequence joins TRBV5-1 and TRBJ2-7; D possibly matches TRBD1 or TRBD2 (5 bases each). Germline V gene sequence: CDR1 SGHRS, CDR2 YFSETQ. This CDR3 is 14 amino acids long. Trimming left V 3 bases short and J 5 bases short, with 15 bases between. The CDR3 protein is CASSSSGTGNEQYF. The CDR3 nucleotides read TGCGCCAGCAGCTCTTCCGGGACGGGCAACGAGCAGTACTTC.

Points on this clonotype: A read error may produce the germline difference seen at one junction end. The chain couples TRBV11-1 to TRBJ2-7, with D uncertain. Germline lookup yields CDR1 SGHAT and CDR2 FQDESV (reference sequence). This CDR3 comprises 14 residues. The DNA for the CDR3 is TGTGCCAGCAGCGACTTGAGTGTTAACTACGAGCAGCACTTC. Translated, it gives CASSDLSVNYEQHF.

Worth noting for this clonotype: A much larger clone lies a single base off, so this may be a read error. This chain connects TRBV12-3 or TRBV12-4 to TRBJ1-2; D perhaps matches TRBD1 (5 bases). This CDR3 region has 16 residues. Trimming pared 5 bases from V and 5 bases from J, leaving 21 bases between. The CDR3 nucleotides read TGTGCCAGCAGTCCCACCCAAACGACAAGGGGTTATGGCTACACCTTC. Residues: CASSPTQTTRGYGYTF.

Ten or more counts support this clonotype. Written as DNA, the CDR3 is TGTGCCAGCAGTAGGGAGGGGACGGCTAATGAAAAACTGTTTTTT. Protein product: CASSREGTANEKLFF. The gene calls are TRBV6-5 and TRBJ1-4; the D gene is possibly TRBD1 (5 bases). V shed 5 bases and J shed 3 bases, with 13 bases lying between them. In germline, CDR1 is MNHEY, CDR2 SVGAGI. This CDR3 spans 15 amino acids.

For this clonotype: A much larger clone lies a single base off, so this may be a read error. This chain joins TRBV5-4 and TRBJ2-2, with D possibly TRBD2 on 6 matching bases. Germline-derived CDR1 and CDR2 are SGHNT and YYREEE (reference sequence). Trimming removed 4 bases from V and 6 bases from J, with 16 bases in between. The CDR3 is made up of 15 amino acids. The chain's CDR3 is CASSPLEGGSGELFF. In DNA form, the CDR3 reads TGTGCCAGCAGCCCACTAGAGGGAGGTTCCGGGGAGCTGTTTTTT.

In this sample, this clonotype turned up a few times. The CDR3 protein is CASSLDSEGYGYTF. In DNA, the CDR3 is TGCGCCAGCAGCTTGGACTCCGAGGGCTATGGCTACACCTTC. This chain joins TRBV5-1 and TRBJ1-2; D is ambiguous. This CDR3 region has 14 residues. Germline CDR1 is SGHRS and CDR2 is YFSETQ. Trimming cost V 0 bases and J 4 bases, with 10 bases left between them.

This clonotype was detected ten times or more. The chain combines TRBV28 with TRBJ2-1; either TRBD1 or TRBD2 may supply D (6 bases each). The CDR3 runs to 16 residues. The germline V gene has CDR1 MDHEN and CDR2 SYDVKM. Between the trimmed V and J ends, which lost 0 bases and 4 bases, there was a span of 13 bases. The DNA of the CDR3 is TGTGCCAGCAGTTTATGGTTCGGGGGCTGGTACAATGAGCAGTTCTTC. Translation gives CASSLWFGGWYNEQFF.

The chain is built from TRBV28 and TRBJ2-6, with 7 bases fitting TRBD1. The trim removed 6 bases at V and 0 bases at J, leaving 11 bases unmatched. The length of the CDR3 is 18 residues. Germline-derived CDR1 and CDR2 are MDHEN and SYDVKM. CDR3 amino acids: CASRHFTGVRSGANVLTF. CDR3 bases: TGTGCCAGCAGACACTTTACAGGGGTCCGCTCTGGGGCCAACGTCCTGACTTTC.

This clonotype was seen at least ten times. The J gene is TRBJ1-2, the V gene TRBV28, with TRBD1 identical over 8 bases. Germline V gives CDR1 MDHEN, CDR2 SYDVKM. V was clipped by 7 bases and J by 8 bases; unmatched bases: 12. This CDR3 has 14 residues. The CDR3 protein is CASTRSGGFSGYTF. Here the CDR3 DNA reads TGTGCCAGCACCAGATCAGGGGGCTTTAGCGGCTACACCTTC.